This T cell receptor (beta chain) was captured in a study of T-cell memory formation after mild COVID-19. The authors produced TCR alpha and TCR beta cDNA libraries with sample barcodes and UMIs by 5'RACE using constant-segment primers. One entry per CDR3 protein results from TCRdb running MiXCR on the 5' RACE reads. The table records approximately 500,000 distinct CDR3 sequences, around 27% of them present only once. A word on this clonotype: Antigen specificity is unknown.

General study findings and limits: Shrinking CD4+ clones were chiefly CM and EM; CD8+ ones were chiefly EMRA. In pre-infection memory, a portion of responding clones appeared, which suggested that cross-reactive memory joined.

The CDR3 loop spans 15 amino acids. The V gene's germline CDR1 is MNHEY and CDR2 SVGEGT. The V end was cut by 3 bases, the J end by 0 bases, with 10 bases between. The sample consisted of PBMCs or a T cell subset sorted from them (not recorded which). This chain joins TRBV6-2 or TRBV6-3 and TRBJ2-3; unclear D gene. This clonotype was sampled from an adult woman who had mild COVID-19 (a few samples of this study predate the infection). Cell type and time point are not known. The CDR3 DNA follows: TGTGCCAGCAGTTATTCCCTTTCAAGCACAGATACGCAGTATTTT. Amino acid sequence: CASSYSLSSTDTQYF.